This T cell receptor beta chain was found in a study of T cell repertoires in cytomegalovirus infection. Background on the study: The public TCR beta signatures pointed to both CMV infection and matching HLA type.

This clonotype was recorded a few times. The antigen is undetermined. Via MiXCR, TCRdb re-called the reads, giving one row per CDR3 protein. The table includes about 830,000 distinct CDR3 sequences, approximately 32% detected once. Germline CDR1 reads SEHNR; CDR2 reads FQNEAQ (reference sequence). The CDR3 sequence is 15 residues long. V lost 5 bases and J lost 2, with 15 bases in between. V and J are TRBV7-9 and TRBJ1-2, with D possibly TRBD1 on 5 matching bases. This material consisted of cultured CD8+ T cells from PBMCs, taken from culture after CMV antigen stimulation. This clonotype was sampled from a human donor in good health (CMV status not recorded). Some clones in this sample may be carry-over from other donors' samples. Here the CDR3 DNA reads TGTGCCAGCAGCCCCATAGTTCGACAGAACTATGGCTACACCTTC. This codes for CASSPIVRQNYGYTF. Variable domain in full (rest from reference TRBV7-9 and TRBJ1-2): DTGVSQNPRHKITKRGQNVTFRCDPISEHNRLYWYRQTLGQGPEFLTYFQNEAQLEKSRLLSDRFSAERPKGSFSTLEIQRTEQGDSAMYLCASSPIVRQNYGYTFGSGTRLTVV.